The entry below describes one T cell receptor (beta chain). Its antigen is as yet unknown. A much larger clonotype is one base distant, so this may be a read error. Axillary draining lymph nodes of breast cancer patients supplied the node samples. TCRdb re-called the multiplex PCR reads with MiXCR, one entry per CDR3 protein. The table shows fewer than 250,000 distinct CDR3 sequences, with 32% occurring only once. The sample belongs to a study of breast tumors, draining lymph nodes, adjacent tissues. Study results and caveats: That most tumor T cells come from lymph nodes remained unproven. Compared with basal-like, luminal-like tumors shared significantly more repertoire with nontumor tissue. Findings are consistent with lymph node origin and intratumoral expansion of most tumor T cells.

This CDR3 contains 19 residues. Germline V CDR1 and CDR2: SGHVS, FQNEAQ. The receptor was derived from a female donor with breast cancer. Some clones in this sample may be carry-over from other donors' samples. Sequencing was carried out using axillary lymph node tissue. The chain links TRBV7-8 to TRBJ2-6; 8 bases agree with TRBD1. Here the CDR3 DNA reads TGTGCCAGCAGCTTAGGCTCCGGGACAGGACGCTCTGGGCCCAACGTCCTGACTTTC. It yields the protein CASSLGSGTGRSGPNVLTF.